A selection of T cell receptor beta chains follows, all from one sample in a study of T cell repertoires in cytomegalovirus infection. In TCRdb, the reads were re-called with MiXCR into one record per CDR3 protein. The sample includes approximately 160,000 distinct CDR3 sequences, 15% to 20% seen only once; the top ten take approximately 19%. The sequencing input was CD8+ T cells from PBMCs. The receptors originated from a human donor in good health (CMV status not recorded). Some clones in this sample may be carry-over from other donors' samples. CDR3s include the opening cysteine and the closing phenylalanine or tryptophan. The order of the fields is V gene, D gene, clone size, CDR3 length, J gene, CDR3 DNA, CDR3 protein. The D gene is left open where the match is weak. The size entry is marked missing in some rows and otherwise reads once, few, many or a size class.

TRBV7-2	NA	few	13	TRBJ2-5	TGTGCCAGCAGCTCACTCACCCAAGAGACCCAGTACTTC	CASSSLTQETQYF
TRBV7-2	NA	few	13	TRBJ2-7	TGTGCCAGCAGACTCGGGGGTCAGGACGAGCAGTACTTC	CASRLGGQDEQYF
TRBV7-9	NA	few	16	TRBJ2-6	TGTGCCAGCAGCCCCCCCGGGGGCGGTGGGGCCAACGTCCTGACTTTC	CASSPPGGGGANVLTF
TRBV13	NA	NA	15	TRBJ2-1	TGTGCCAGCAGCCGTGGACGGGTTTCCTACAATGAGCAGTTCTTC	CASSRGRVSYNEQFF
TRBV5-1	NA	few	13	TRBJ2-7	TGCGCCAGCAGCTTGAAGGTCTCTGGGGAGCAGTACTTC	CASSLKVSGEQYF
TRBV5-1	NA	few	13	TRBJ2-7	TGCGCCAGCAGTCGGACAGACTCCTACGAGCAGTACTTC	CASSRTDSYEQYF
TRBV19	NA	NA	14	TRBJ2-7	TGTGCCAGTAGTATTGGGGCAGGGAACTACGAGCAGTACTTC	CASSIGAGNYEQYF
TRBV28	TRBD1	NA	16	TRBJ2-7	TGTGCCAGCAGCCTTCTGACAGGGAAGGGCTCCTACGAGCAGTACTTC	CASSLLTGKGSYEQYF
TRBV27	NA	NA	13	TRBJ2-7	TGTGCCAGCAGCTACCTTGGAGGAAGCGAGCAGTACTTC	CASSYLGGSEQYF
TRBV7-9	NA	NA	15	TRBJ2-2	TGTGCCAGCATCCTCAGCGGGTCGAACACCGGGGAGCTGTTTTTT	CASILSGSNTGELFF
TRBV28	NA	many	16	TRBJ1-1	TGTGCCAGCCAGTCCGTCGCTCTTTATATGAACACTGAAGCTTTCTTT	CASQSVALYMNTEAFF
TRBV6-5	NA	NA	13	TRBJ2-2	TGTGCCAGCAGTTACTCAGATCCCGGGGAGCTGTTTTTT	CASSYSDPGELFF
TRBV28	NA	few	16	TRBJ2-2	TGTGCCAGCAGTTTCCCGGGAGAGGGGGCGAGGAGGGAGCTGTTTTTT	CASSFPGEGARRELFF
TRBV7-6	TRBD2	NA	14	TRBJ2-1	TGTGCCAGCAGCCCCCGTAAGCGGGGGAATGAGCAGTTCTTC	CASSPRKRGNEQFF
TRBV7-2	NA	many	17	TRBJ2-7	TGTGCCAGCAGCTCAATTGGGATGGACGTACACTCCTACGAGCAGTACTTC	CASSSIGMDVHSYEQYF
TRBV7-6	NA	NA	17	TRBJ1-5	TGTGCCAGCAGCTTGGTCTCAGGGCGGAAAGGCAATCAGCCCCAGCATTTT	CASSLVSGRKGNQPQHF
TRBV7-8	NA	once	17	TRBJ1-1	TGTGCCAGCAGCTTAGTATTCCGGGGGCGGACGAACACTGAAGCTTTCTTT	CASSLVFRGRTNTEAFF
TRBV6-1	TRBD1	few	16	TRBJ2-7	TGTGCCAGCAGTGAAGCCGCAGGGGGCAGCATAGCAGGGCAGTACTTC	CASSEAAGGSIAGQYF
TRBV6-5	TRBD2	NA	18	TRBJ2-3	TGTGCCAGCAGTTACCACCTCTCCTCTAGCGGGAGTATCGAGACGCAGTATTTT	CASSYHLSSSGSIETQYF
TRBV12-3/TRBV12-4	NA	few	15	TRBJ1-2	TGTGCCAGCAGCGACGGCCGGGCAGGCGCCTATGGCTACACCTTC	CASSDGRAGAYGYTF
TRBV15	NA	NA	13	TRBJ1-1	TGTGCCACCAGCAGGGTCGTAGTTGGAACCTTTTCTTTT	CATSRVVVGTFSF
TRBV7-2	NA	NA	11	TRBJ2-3	TGTGCCAGCAGCGATACTAATACGCAGTATTTT	CASSDTNTQYF
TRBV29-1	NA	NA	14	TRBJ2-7	TGCAGCGTTGTAGGGCAGGGGGGCTCCTACGAGCAGTACTTC	CSVVGQGGSYEQYF
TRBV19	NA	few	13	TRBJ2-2	TGTGCCAGTAGTCCCCGGCAGACCGGGGAGCTGTTTTTT	CASSPRQTGELFF
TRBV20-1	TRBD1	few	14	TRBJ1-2	TGCAGTGCTAAGACAGGGGGCGGTCACTATGGCTACACCTTC	CSAKTGGGHYGYTF
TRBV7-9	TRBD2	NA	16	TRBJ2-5	TGTGCCAGCAGCTCCGGGACGCGGGGGGGCGGAGAGACCCAGTACTTC	CASSSGTRGGGETQYF
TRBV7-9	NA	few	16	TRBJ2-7	TGTGCCAGCAGCCCAACACCCCCAGGATTCTCCTACGAGCAGTACTTC	CASSPTPPGFSYEQYF
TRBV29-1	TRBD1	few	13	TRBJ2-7	TGCAGCGCCGAGGACAGGAGCTCCTACGAGCAGTACTTC	CSAEDRSSYEQYF
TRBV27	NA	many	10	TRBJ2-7	TGTGCCTCTGGGTTATACGAGCAGTACTTC	CASGLYEQYF
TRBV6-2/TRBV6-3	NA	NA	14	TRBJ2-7	TGTGCCAGCAGTACACGACTAGGCTCCTACGAGCAGTACTTC	CASSTRLGSYEQYF
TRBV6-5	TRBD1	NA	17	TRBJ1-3	TGTGCCAGCAGTTCCGGGACAGCCGAATACTCTGGAAACACCATATATTTT	CASSSGTAEYSGNTIYF
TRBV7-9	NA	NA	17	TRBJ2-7	TGTGCCAGCAGCCACGAGCAGACACCGGGCCCCACCTACGAGCAGTACTTC	CASSHEQTPGPTYEQYF
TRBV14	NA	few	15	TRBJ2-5	TGTGCCAGCAGCCAAGCCGACGGGAAGGGGGAGACCCAGTACTTC	CASSQADGKGETQYF
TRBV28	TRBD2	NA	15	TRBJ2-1	TGTGCCAGCACCAAGACTAGCGGGAGGGAAAATGAGCAGTTCTTC	CASTKTSGRENEQFF
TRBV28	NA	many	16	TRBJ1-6	TGTGCCAGCAGTTTATCCCCGGGACGCGATAATTCACCCCTCCACTTT	CASSLSPGRDNSPLHF
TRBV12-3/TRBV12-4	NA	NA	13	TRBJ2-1	TGTGCCAGCACCGAACAAGTAGTCAATGAGCAGTTCTTC	CASTEQVVNEQFF